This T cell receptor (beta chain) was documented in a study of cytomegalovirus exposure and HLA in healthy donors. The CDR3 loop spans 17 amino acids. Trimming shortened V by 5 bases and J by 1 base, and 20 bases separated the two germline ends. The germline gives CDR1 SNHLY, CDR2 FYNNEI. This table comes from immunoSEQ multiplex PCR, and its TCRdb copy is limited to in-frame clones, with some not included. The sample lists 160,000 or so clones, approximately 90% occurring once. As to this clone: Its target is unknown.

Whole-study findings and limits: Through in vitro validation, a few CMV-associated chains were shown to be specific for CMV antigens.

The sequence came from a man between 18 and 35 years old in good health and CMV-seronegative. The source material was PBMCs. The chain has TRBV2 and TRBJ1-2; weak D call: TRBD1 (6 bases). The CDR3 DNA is TGTGCCAGCAGTTTCCGGGACACAGGGTCTCTTAACTATGGCTACACCTTC. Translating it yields CASSFRDTGSLNYGYTF.